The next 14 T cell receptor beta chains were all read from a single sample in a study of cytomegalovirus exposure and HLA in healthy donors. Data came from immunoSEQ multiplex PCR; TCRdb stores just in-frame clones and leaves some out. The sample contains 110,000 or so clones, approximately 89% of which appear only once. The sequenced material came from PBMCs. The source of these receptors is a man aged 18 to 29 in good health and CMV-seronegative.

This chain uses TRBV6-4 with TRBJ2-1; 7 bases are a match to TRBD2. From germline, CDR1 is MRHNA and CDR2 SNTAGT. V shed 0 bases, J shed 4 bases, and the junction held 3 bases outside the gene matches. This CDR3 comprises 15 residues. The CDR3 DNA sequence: TGTGCCAGCAGTGACTCGGGGGGAGGGTACAATGAGCAGTTCTTC. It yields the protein CASSDSGGGYNEQFF.

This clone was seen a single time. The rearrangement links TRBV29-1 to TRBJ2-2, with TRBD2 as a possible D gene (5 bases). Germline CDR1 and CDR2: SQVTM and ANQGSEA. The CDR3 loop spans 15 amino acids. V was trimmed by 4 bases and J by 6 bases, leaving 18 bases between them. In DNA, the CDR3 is TGCAGCGTTGGGACTCACATTGCGGGTCCCGGGGAGCTGTTTTTT. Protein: CSVGTHIAGPGELFF.

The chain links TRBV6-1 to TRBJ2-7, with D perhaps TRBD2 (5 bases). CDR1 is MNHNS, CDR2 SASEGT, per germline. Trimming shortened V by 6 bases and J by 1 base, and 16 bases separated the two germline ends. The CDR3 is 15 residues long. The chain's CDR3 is CASSLDSLYSYEQYF. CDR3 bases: TGTGCCAGCAGCTTGGACTCTCTCTATTCCTACGAGCAGTACTTC.

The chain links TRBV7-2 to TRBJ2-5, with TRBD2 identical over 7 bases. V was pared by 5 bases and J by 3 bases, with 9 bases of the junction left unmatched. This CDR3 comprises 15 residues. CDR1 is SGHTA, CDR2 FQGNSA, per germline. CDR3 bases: TGTGCCAGCAGCCCAAAGCGGGGCACAAAAGAGACCCAGTACTTC. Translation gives CASSPKRGTKETQYF. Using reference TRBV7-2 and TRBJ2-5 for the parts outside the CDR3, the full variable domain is GAGVSQSPSNKVTEKGKDVELRCDPISGHTALYWYRQSLGQGLEFLIYFQGNSAPDKSGLPSDRFSAERTGGSVSTLTIQRTQQEDSAVYLCASSPKRGTKETQYFGPGTRLLVL.

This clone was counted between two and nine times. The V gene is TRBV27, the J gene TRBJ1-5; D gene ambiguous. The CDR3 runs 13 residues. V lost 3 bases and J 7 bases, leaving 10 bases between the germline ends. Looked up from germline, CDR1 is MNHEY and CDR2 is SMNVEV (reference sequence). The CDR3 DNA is TGTGCCAGCAGTTTCGGGGAGGGACAGCCCCAGCATTTT. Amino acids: CASSFGEGQPQHF.

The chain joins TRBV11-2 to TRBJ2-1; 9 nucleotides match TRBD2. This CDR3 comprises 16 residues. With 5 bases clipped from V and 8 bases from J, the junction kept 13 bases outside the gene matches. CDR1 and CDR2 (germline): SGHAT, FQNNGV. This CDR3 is CASSAGGGLAGHEQFF. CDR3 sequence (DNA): TGTGCCAGCAGCGCCGGGGGGGGACTAGCAGGTCATGAGCAGTTCTTC.

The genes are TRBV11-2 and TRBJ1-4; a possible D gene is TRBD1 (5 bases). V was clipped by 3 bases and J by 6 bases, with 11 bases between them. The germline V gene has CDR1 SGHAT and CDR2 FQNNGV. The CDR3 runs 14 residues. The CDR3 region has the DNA TGTGCCAGCAGCTTCAGGGTAAAAGATGAAAAACTGTTTTTT. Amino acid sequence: CASSFRVKDEKLFF.

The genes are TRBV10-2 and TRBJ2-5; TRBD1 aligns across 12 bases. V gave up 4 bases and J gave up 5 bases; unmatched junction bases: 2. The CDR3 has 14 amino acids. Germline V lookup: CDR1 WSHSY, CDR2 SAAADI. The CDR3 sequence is CASSGDRGRETQYF. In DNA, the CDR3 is TGCGCCAGCAGTGGGGACAGGGGGCGGGAGACCCAGTACTTC.

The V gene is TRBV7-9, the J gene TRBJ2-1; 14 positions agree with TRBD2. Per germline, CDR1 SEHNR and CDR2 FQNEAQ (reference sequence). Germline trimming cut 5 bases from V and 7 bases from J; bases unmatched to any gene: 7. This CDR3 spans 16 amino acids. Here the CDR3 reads CASSAPGLAGENEQFF. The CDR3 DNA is TGTGCCAGCAGCGCACCGGGACTAGCGGGAGAAAATGAGCAGTTCTTC. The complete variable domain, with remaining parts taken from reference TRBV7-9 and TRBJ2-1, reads DTGVSQNPRHKITKRGQNVTFRCDPISEHNRLYWYRQTLGQGPEFLTYFQNEAQLEKSRLLSDRFSAERPKGSFSTLEIQRTEQGDSAMYLCASSAPGLAGENEQFFGPGTRLTVL.

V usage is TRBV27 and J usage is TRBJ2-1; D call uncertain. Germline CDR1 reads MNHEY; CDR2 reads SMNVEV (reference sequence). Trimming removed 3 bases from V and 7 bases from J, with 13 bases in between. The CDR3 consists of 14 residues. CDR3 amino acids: CASSFSVASNEQFF. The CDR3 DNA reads TGTGCCAGCAGTTTTTCTGTAGCCTCTAATGAGCAGTTCTTC.

This CDR3 reads CASSPRTGHQPQHF. The CDR3 region has the DNA TGTGCCAGCAGTCCTAGGACAGGGCATCAGCCCCAGCATTTT. The rearrangement uses TRBV28 and TRBJ1-5; 8 bases map to TRBD1. Looked up from germline, CDR1 is MDHEN and CDR2 is SYDVKM. The length of the CDR3 is 14 residues. V trimming: 5 bases; J trimming: 5 bases; junction bases outside the gene matches: 5.

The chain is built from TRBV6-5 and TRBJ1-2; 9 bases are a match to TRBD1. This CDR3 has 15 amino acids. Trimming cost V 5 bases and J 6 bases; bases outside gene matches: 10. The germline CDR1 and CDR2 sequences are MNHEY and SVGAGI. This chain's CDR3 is CASSQIGTGSDGYTF. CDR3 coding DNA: TGTGCCAGCAGTCAAATTGGGACAGGGTCGGATGGCTACACCTTC.

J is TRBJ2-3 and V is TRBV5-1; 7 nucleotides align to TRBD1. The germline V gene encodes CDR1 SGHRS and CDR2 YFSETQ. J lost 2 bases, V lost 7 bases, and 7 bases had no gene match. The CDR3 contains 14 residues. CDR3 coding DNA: TGCGCCAGCTTCCGGGACAGCATCACAGATACGCAGTATTTT. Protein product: CASFRDSITDTQYF.

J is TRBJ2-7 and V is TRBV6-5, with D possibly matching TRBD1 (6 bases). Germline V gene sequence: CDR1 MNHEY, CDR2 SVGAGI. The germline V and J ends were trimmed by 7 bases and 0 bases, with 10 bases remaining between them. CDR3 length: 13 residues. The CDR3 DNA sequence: TGTGCCAGCATGGTAGGGGGCTCCTACGAGCAGTACTTC. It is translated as CASMVGGSYEQYF.